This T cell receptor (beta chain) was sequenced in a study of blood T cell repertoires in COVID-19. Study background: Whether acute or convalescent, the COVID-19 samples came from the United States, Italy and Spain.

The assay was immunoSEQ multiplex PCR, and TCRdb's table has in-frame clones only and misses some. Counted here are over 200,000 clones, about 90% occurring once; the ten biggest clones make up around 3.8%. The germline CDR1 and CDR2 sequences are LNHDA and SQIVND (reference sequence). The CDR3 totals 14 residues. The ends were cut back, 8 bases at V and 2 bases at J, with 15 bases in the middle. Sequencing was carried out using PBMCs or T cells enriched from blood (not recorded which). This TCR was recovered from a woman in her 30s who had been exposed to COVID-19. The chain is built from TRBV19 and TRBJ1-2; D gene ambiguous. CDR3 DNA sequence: TGTGCCAGTCACCGGGGTATCGGCAACTATGGCTACACCTTC. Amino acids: CASHRGIGNYGYTF. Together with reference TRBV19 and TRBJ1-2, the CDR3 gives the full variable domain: DGGITQSPKYLFRKEGQNVTLSCEQNLNHDAMYWYRQDPGQGLRLIYYSQIVNDFQKGDIAEGYSVSREKKESFPLTVTSAQKNPTAFYLCASHRGIGNYGYTFGSGTRLTVV.